This record looks at one TCR beta chain sequence and its context. This record comes from a study of blood T cell repertoires in COVID-19. The authors' processing: Nucleated cell number was recorded as an estimate derived from reference gene primer amplification. Method: immunoSEQ multiplex PCR; TCRdb's copy keeps in-frame clones and lacks some. V, J and clone size derive from that table, while D and trimming were established from the DNA sequence. This sample has around 71,000 clones, with 83% found just once. The CDR3 covers 17 residues. The clonotype comes from a man aged 25-45 years with COVID-19, enrolled during active disease. This chain connects TRBV12-2 to TRBJ1-2; TRBD1 is taken as the D call from the table, unchecked against the DNA. TRBV12-2 is a known pseudogene. Sequenced material: peripheral blood. The DNA of the CDR3 is TGTGCAAGTCGCTTAGCGTTTACCCTGGCAGGGCTCTATGGCTACACCTTC. Translation: CASRLAFTLAGLYGYTF.